What follows describes a single TCR beta chain. Its target is unknown. The sample originates from a study of blood T cells in healthy people across ages. Study conclusions and caveats: No conclusive comparison of naive versus antigen-experienced cells was possible with unsorted PBMCs. Underestimates were what the diversity estimates from one million T cells were considered to be.

V gave up 10 bases and J gave up 2 bases; unmatched junction bases: 10. The CDR3 is made up of 16 amino acids. CDR1 ENHRY and CDR2 SYGVKD come from the germline V gene. PCR was performed a second time for about 6 to 11 cycles using a sample-barcoded 5' primer and a J-beta primer mix. MiXCR was run by TCRdb on the 5' RACE reads, yielding one entry per CDR3 protein. Counted here are about 560,000 distinct CDR3 sequences, about 25% occurring once; the ten biggest clones make up approximately 4%. These data were also filed under a second study, of T cells of mothers and their children. That source reports: In unrelated and related pairs, TCR recombination output is shaped in a similar way by thymic selection.

This clonotype was sampled from a boy between 2 and 15 years old in good health. This rearrangement joins TRBV10-3 to TRBJ2-3; 12 bases are a match to TRBD2. Sequenced material: blood. The CDR3, as DNA: TGTGCCACAAGATTGACTAGCGGGGGATCCACAGATACGCAGTATTTT. Its translation is CATRLTSGGSTDTQYF.